The rows below give T cell receptor beta chains drawn from one sample of a study of cytomegalovirus exposure and HLA in healthy donors. The data were produced by immunoSEQ multiplex PCR, yet TCRdb's version contains in-frame clones alone and is incomplete. The table shows roughly 160,000 clones, with 70% to 85% occurring only once. Sequenced material: PBMCs. Receptors originate from a man aged 35 to 55 in good health and CMV-seronegative. Each CDR3 is given with its conserved first and last residue. Fields, in order: J gene, D gene, V gene, clone size, CDR3 DNA, CDR3 protein. D genes are given only for firm matches. Rows give clone size only sometimes, using once, few, many, or a class for an expanded clone.

j_call: TRBJ1-2; d_call: .; v_call: TRBV6-4; clone_size: once; cdr3_nt: TGTGCCAGCAGACCCGACAGGACCCCAAACTATGGCTACACCTTC; cdr3_aa: CASRPDRTPNYGYTF
j_call: TRBJ2-1; d_call: .; v_call: TRBV7-2; clone_size: .; cdr3_nt: TGTGCCAGCAGTCCCATGCGGGTCTCCTACAATGAGCAGTTCTTC; cdr3_aa: CASSPMRVSYNEQFF
j_call: TRBJ1-1; d_call: .; v_call: TRBV5-1; clone_size: few; cdr3_nt: TGCGCCAGCAGCGCGTCTACCCCGGGGAGAAGGACCGGGGGCACTGAAGCTTTCTTT; cdr3_aa: CASSASTPGRRTGGTEAFF
j_call: TRBJ1-3; d_call: .; v_call: TRBV5-1; clone_size: .; cdr3_nt: TGCGCCAGGGTCGACATGAGAAACACCATATATTTT; cdr3_aa: CARVDMRNTIYF
j_call: TRBJ1-1; d_call: TRBD1; v_call: TRBV5-4; clone_size: .; cdr3_nt: TGTGCCAGCAGCAGACAGGGGTATGCTTTCTTT; cdr3_aa: CASSRQGYAFF
j_call: TRBJ2-7; d_call: TRBD2; v_call: TRBV7-6; clone_size: .; cdr3_nt: TGTGCCAGCAGCTCCCTCCCCCCCATTAGCGGGAGAGTCTACGAGCAGTACTTC; cdr3_aa: CASSSLPPISGRVYEQYF
j_call: TRBJ2-1; d_call: TRBD2; v_call: TRBV27; clone_size: once; cdr3_nt: TGTGCCAGCAGTCCGCGAGCGGGAGGGCGGGGTGAGCAGTTCTTC; cdr3_aa: CASSPRAGGRGEQFF
j_call: TRBJ2-1; d_call: .; v_call: TRBV6-1; clone_size: .; cdr3_nt: TGTGCCAGCAGTGGACTAGGCCCCAATGAGCAGTTCTTC; cdr3_aa: CASSGLGPNEQFF
j_call: TRBJ2-5; d_call: .; v_call: TRBV4-2; clone_size: .; cdr3_nt: TGTGCCAGCAGCCAACCCACGGGGAGAGAGACCCAGTACTTC; cdr3_aa: CASSQPTGRETQYF
j_call: TRBJ1-2; d_call: .; v_call: TRBV6-1; clone_size: .; cdr3_nt: TGTGCCAGCAGTGAAGCAGCCTACTATGGCTACACCTTC; cdr3_aa: CASSEAAYYGYTF
j_call: TRBJ2-1; d_call: TRBD2; v_call: TRBV29-1; clone_size: .; cdr3_nt: TGCAGCGTTGTGCTAGCGGGAGGTAACAATGAGCAGTTCTTC; cdr3_aa: CSVVLAGGNNEQFF
j_call: TRBJ2-3; d_call: .; v_call: TRBV7-2; clone_size: .; cdr3_nt: TGTGCCAGCAGCTCCCCAAATACAGATACGCAGTATTTT; cdr3_aa: CASSSPNTDTQYF
j_call: TRBJ1-1; d_call: TRBD1; v_call: TRBV5-1; clone_size: .; cdr3_nt: TGCGCCAGCAGCTTGTTTCAGGGGGCATGTGCTTTCTTT; cdr3_aa: CASSLFQGACAFF
j_call: TRBJ2-7; d_call: .; v_call: TRBV7-2; clone_size: .; cdr3_nt: TGTGCCAGCGGTTTGGGGCGGGGCCAGTGGGAGCAGTACTTC; cdr3_aa: CASGLGRGQWEQYF
j_call: TRBJ2-3; d_call: TRBD1; v_call: TRBV5-4; clone_size: .; cdr3_nt: TGTGCCAGCAGTCGCCCCCGACAGGGAAGCACAGATACGCAGTATTTT; cdr3_aa: CASSRPRQGSTDTQYF
j_call: TRBJ2-5; d_call: .; v_call: TRBV7-7; clone_size: .; cdr3_nt: TGTGCTAGCAGCCCCCAAGGCGGAAGGGAGGAGACCCAGTACTTC; cdr3_aa: CASSPQGGREETQYF
j_call: TRBJ1-1; d_call: TRBD1; v_call: TRBV19; clone_size: .; cdr3_nt: TGTGCCAGCAAAGACCGTCAACAGGGGGCGGCGGCTGAAGCTTTCTTT; cdr3_aa: CASKDRQQGAAAEAFF
j_call: TRBJ2-1; d_call: TRBD2; v_call: TRBV7-9; clone_size: few; cdr3_nt: TGTGCCAGCAGCCCAACTAGCGGGAGAACTATTGGCAATGAGCAGTTCTTC; cdr3_aa: CASSPTSGRTIGNEQFF
j_call: TRBJ1-5; d_call: TRBD1; v_call: TRBV28; clone_size: .; cdr3_nt: TGTGCCAGCAGAGGCACACCGGGACAGACCGTCCCCGGGGCCAATCAGCCCCAGCATTTT; cdr3_aa: CASRGTPGQTVPGANQPQHF
j_call: TRBJ2-7; d_call: .; v_call: TRBV10-2; clone_size: once; cdr3_nt: TGCGCCAGCAGTGAGTCGGCGGCGGGTTACGAGCAGTACTTC; cdr3_aa: CASSESAAGYEQYF
j_call: TRBJ2-5; d_call: .; v_call: TRBV7-8; clone_size: .; cdr3_nt: TGTGCCAGCAGCAGGAGCCGAGAGACCCAGTACTTC; cdr3_aa: CASSRSRETQYF
j_call: TRBJ2-2; d_call: .; v_call: TRBV6-5; clone_size: .; cdr3_nt: TGTGCCAGCAGCTCGGGACAGAACACCGGGGAGCTGTTTTTT; cdr3_aa: CASSSGQNTGELFF
j_call: TRBJ2-7; d_call: .; v_call: TRBV6-5; clone_size: few; cdr3_nt: TGTGCCAGTCTTGACCGAGGGTCATCCTACGAGCAGTACTTC; cdr3_aa: CASLDRGSSYEQYF
j_call: TRBJ2-7; d_call: TRBD1; v_call: TRBV29-1; clone_size: few; cdr3_nt: TGCAGCGCCTCGGTATTCGGACAGGGGGTCGAGCAGTACTTC; cdr3_aa: CSASVFGQGVEQYF
j_call: TRBJ2-7; d_call: .; v_call: TRBV11-2; clone_size: .; cdr3_nt: TGTGCCAGCAGCATAACCTACGAGCAGTACTTC; cdr3_aa: CASSITYEQYF
j_call: TRBJ2-7; d_call: TRBD2; v_call: TRBV30; clone_size: .; cdr3_nt: TGTGCCTGGGGGGGGGTGTACGAGCAGTACTTC; cdr3_aa: CAWGGVYEQYF
j_call: TRBJ1-4; d_call: TRBD1; v_call: TRBV30; clone_size: .; cdr3_nt: TGTGCCTGGAACCCCCGAGGGGGCGCGTATGAAAAACTGTTTTTT; cdr3_aa: CAWNPRGGAYEKLFF
j_call: TRBJ2-2; d_call: TRBD1; v_call: TRBV28; clone_size: .; cdr3_nt: TGTGCCAGCAGACTTATAGACAGGGTGGACACCGGGGAGCTGTTTTTT; cdr3_aa: CASRLIDRVDTGELFF
j_call: TRBJ2-7; d_call: .; v_call: TRBV28; clone_size: .; cdr3_nt: TGTGCCAGCAATCGACTATTACCTGAATCCTACGAGCAGTACTTC; cdr3_aa: CASNRLLPESYEQYF
j_call: TRBJ2-3; d_call: TRBD2; v_call: TRBV5-1; clone_size: .; cdr3_nt: TGCGCCAGCAGCTTGGCGGGTAGCGGGAGTGTAGATACGCAGTATTTT; cdr3_aa: CASSLAGSGSVDTQYF
j_call: TRBJ1-6; d_call: TRBD1; v_call: TRBV5-6; clone_size: .; cdr3_nt: TGTGCCAGCAGCTTGGGGGGGACAACAGGGGAATCCAATTCACCCCTCCACTTT; cdr3_aa: CASSLGGTTGESNSPLHF
j_call: TRBJ2-3; d_call: TRBD1; v_call: TRBV6-1; clone_size: .; cdr3_nt: TGTGCCAGCAGTGCTAGACAGGGGGGGCTCTTCACAGATACGCAGTATTTT; cdr3_aa: CASSARQGGLFTDTQYF
j_call: TRBJ1-4; d_call: .; v_call: TRBV10-3; clone_size: .; cdr3_nt: TGTGCCATCAGTGATATAACAGGTTCAAACGAAAAACTGTTTTTT; cdr3_aa: CAISDITGSNEKLFF
j_call: TRBJ2-7; d_call: .; v_call: TRBV7-9; clone_size: .; cdr3_nt: TGTTCCAGCAGCTCAACCGGGTACGAGCAGTACTTC; cdr3_aa: CSSSSTGYEQYF
j_call: TRBJ1-5; d_call: TRBD1; v_call: TRBV2; clone_size: once; cdr3_nt: TGTGCCAGCAAGGACAGGGCAAATCAGCCCCAGCATTTT; cdr3_aa: CASKDRANQPQHF
j_call: TRBJ1-2; d_call: .; v_call: TRBV5-1; clone_size: few; cdr3_nt: TGCGCCAGCAGCCCCATGACAGGAGGCTTTGGCTACACCTTC; cdr3_aa: CASSPMTGGFGYTF
j_call: TRBJ2-7; d_call: .; v_call: TRBV7-8; clone_size: .; cdr3_nt: TGTGCCAGCAGCCAAAACGACAGGCCCTACGAGCAGTACTTC; cdr3_aa: CASSQNDRPYEQYF
j_call: TRBJ2-7; d_call: .; v_call: TRBV19; clone_size: .; cdr3_nt: TGTGCCAGTGGCCCCACAGGGGGGGGGAACGAGCAGTACTTC; cdr3_aa: CASGPTGGGNEQYF
j_call: TRBJ2-7; d_call: .; v_call: TRBV11-2; clone_size: few; cdr3_nt: TGTGCCAGCAGCTCGTCCTACGAGCAGTACTTC; cdr3_aa: CASSSSYEQYF
j_call: TRBJ2-1; d_call: .; v_call: TRBV6-5; clone_size: few; cdr3_nt: TGTGCCAGCAGTTTTTTTTCCCACCTGGCTAATGAGCAGTTCTTC; cdr3_aa: CASSFFSHLANEQFF
j_call: TRBJ1-1; d_call: .; v_call: TRBV5-6; clone_size: few; cdr3_nt: TGTGCCAGCAGCCGAACAGGGTACACTGAAGCTTTCTTT; cdr3_aa: CASSRTGYTEAFF
j_call: TRBJ1-3; d_call: .; v_call: TRBV28; clone_size: few; cdr3_nt: TGTGCCAGCAGCCTACCTCAGGGGGGAAACACCATATATTTT; cdr3_aa: CASSLPQGGNTIYF
j_call: TRBJ2-1; d_call: .; v_call: TRBV25-1; clone_size: .; cdr3_nt: TGTGCCAGCGTTACCAGCTCCTACAATGAGCAGTTCTTC; cdr3_aa: CASVTSSYNEQFF
j_call: TRBJ2-3; d_call: TRBD1; v_call: TRBV5-1; clone_size: .; cdr3_nt: TGCGCCAGCAGCTCTCCGGGACAGGGAACGCAGTATTTT; cdr3_aa: CASSSPGQGTQYF
j_call: TRBJ2-7; d_call: .; v_call: TRBV7-9; clone_size: .; cdr3_nt: TGTGCCAGCAGCCCTGACAGCTCCTACGAGCAGTACTTC; cdr3_aa: CASSPDSSYEQYF
j_call: TRBJ2-1; d_call: TRBD2; v_call: TRBV11-2; clone_size: .; cdr3_nt: TGTGCCAGCAGCTCCTTCGGACTAGCGGGAGCCGGTAATGAGCAGTTCTTC; cdr3_aa: CASSSFGLAGAGNEQFF
j_call: TRBJ2-3; d_call: TRBD1; v_call: TRBV6-1; clone_size: .; cdr3_nt: TGTGCCAGCAGTGGGACAGGGCACAGCACAGATACGCAGTATTTT; cdr3_aa: CASSGTGHSTDTQYF
j_call: TRBJ2-1; d_call: TRBD1; v_call: TRBV28; clone_size: .; cdr3_nt: TGTGCCAGCAGTCCTCCCGGCGAGACAGGGAGCAATGAGCAGTTCTTC; cdr3_aa: CASSPPGETGSNEQFF
j_call: TRBJ1-1; d_call: .; v_call: TRBV29-1; clone_size: .; cdr3_nt: TGCAGCGCTTCGGATGGAGAGGGCGACACTGAAGCTTTCTTT; cdr3_aa: CSASDGEGDTEAFF
j_call: TRBJ1-1; d_call: .; v_call: TRBV7-2; clone_size: .; cdr3_nt: TGTGCCAGCAGCTTAAGCAGGGACACTGAAGCTTTCTTT; cdr3_aa: CASSLSRDTEAFF
j_call: TRBJ2-1; d_call: .; v_call: TRBV7-9; clone_size: once; cdr3_nt: TGTTCCAGCAGCTTGGGTCAGGGCGGCTACAATGAGCAGTTCTTC; cdr3_aa: CSSSLGQGGYNEQFF
j_call: TRBJ1-2; d_call: TRBD1; v_call: TRBV28; clone_size: .; cdr3_nt: TGTGCCAGCAGTCGCGGGGACAGCCACTACTATGGCTACACCTTC; cdr3_aa: CASSRGDSHYYGYTF
j_call: TRBJ1-2; d_call: .; v_call: TRBV19; clone_size: .; cdr3_nt: TGTGCCAGCGAAGACAGAGTCGGCTACACCTTC; cdr3_aa: CASEDRVGYTF